This T cell receptor beta chain was identified during a study of response to subunit inactivated influenza vaccine. Whole-study findings and limits: The study's authors posited that every seasonal influenza vaccination enlists few new T cells.

The CDR3 totals 17 residues. V shed 2 bases and J 4 bases; nucleotides not matched to a gene: 8. The germline V gene encodes CDR1 WNHNN and CDR2 SYGVQD (reference sequence). Comment on this clonotype: Its antigen remains unidentified.

TCRdb independently ran MiXCR on the RT-PCR reads; one entry per CDR3 protein. The sample has hundreds of thousands of distinct CDR3 sequences; less than 15% are singletons. This sequence was found in a man aged 50-60 years who received an inactivated influenza vaccine. The rearrangement uses TRBV10-1 and TRBJ2-2; TRBD2 aligns across 9 bases. The source was PBMCs from blood, collected around two weeks before vaccination. CDR3: CASSEAGLAGITGELFF. DNA for the CDR3: TGCGCCAGCAGTGAGGCTGGGCTAGCGGGGATCACCGGGGAGCTGTTTTTT.